What follows is one T cell receptor (beta chain) and its context. What it binds is not known. CDR1 is MGHDK and CDR2 is SYGVNS in the germline V gene. This CDR3 is 16 amino acids long. With 2 bases removed from V and 3 bases from J, the gap between germline ends came to 16 bases. Normal lung was sampled as far from the tumour as possible, at least 3 cm. Frozen unsorted single-cell suspensions supplied the genomic DNA. Repertoires were generated with immunoSEQ multiplex PCR, while TCRdb's copy carries only in-frame clones and drops some. Found here are some 270 clones, around 83% of them singletons; the top ten hold 6% to 8%. The entry originates in a study of immune cell composition in non-small cell lung cancer. Study-level findings and limits: It was not proven that tumour-reactive clones equal dominant tumour-associated clones. Squamous carcinomas (approximately 75%) more often had tumour-associated clones >0.5% than adenocarcinomas (around 33%). No significant correlation existed between pack-years smoked and tumour clonality.

The chain uses TRBV25-1 and TRBJ2-5; D is possibly TRBD2 (6 bases). What was sequenced was non-adjacent lung tissue. This receptor was identified in a human donor with non-small cell lung cancer. CDR3 nucleotides: TGTGCCAGCAGTGAAGGGTCCGGGAGAGAGGAAGAGACCCAGTACTTC. This codes for CASSEGSGREEETQYF.